The sequence of this T cell receptor beta chain was determined in a study of blood T cell repertoires in COVID-19. CDR1 is SGDLS and CDR2 is YYNGEE in the germline V gene. The CDR3 runs 16 residues. Trimming took 0 bases from V and 4 from J; bases not matched to a gene: 6. In the authors' workflow: Using reference gene primer amplification, nucleated cell counts were estimated. Sequencing was performed with immunoSEQ multiplex PCR; in TCRdb, only in-frame clones are kept and a portion is missing. The DNA gave D and trimming, while V, J and clone size come from that table. The sample carries around 50,000 clones, more than 75% recorded once.

The TCR comes from an older woman with acute or convalescent COVID-19. This chain links TRBV9 with TRBJ2-7; 11 bases match TRBD2. Sequenced input: peripheral blood. CDR3 coding DNA: TGTGCCAGCAGCGTAGACGGTAGCGGGGGGGCGTACGAGCAGTACTTC. Translation gives CASSVDGSGGAYEQYF.